The 5 T cell receptor beta chains below all came from one sample that was sequenced in a study of EBV T-cell therapy then PD-1 blockade in nasopharyngeal carcinoma. Profiled with immunoSEQ multiplex PCR; TCRdb holds only in-frame clones, not every one. The data hold tens of thousands of clones, with 82% observed a single time. Antigens of these TCRs are unknown. The treatment is: AdE1-LMPpoly-expanded autologous EBV-specific T-cell therapy followed by anti-PD-1 nivolumab. The sequences come from CD8+ T cells from blood, collected at day -245 from a patient whose treatment included autologous EBV-specific T cells and nivolumab. These receptors came from a man aged 40-49 years with nasopharyngeal carcinoma.

The chain has TRBV19 and TRBJ2-7, with a possible D match to TRBD2 (5 bases). Deletions cut 3 bases from V and 6 bases from J, with 18 bases between. The CDR3 is 15 amino acids. The germline V gene encodes CDR1 LNHDA and CDR2 SQIVND (reference sequence). DNA for the CDR3: TGTGCCAGTAGTATTATGGGAAGCGGCTCTTCCGAGCAGTACTTC. Protein product: CASSIMGSGSSEQYF.

This chain joins TRBV7-9 and TRBJ2-5; 7 bases line up with TRBD2. J gave up 5 bases and V 2 bases, and 8 bases lay outside the gene matches. The CDR3 totals 15 residues. Germline V gene lookup returns CDR1 SEHNR and CDR2 FQNEAQ (reference sequence). For the CDR3, the DNA is TGTGCCAGCAGCTTAATCTGGACTAGTACGGAGACCCAGTACTTC. Encoded protein: CASSLIWTSTETQYF.

The V call is TRBV6-2 or TRBV6-3, the J call TRBJ1-1; no definite D call. The germline CDR1 and CDR2 sequences are MNHEY and SVGEGT. This CDR3 has 11 residues. Deletions cut 5 bases from V and 6 bases from J, with 7 bases between. The CDR3 reads CASSPGSEAFF. CDR3 bases: TGTGCCAGCAGTCCGGGTTCTGAAGCTTTCTTT.

The J gene is TRBJ2-7, the V gene TRBV3-1 (or the pseudogene TRBV3-2); D gene uncertain. This CDR3 contains 14 residues. Germline V gene data show CDR1 as LGHDT and CDR2 as YNNKEL (reference sequence). Trimming took off 5 bases at V and 1 base at J, with 12 bases between the two ends. In nucleotides, the CDR3 is TGTGCCAGCAGCTTGGTCTGGGATTCCTACGAGCAGTACTTC. It specifies CASSLVWDSYEQYF.

V usage is TRBV12-3 or TRBV12-4 and J usage is TRBJ1-5, with D unresolved. This CDR3 comprises 12 residues. V lost 2 bases, J lost 4 bases, and 3 bases lay in between. CDR3 loop: CASSLWNQPQHF. CDR3 nucleotides: TGTGCCAGCAGTTTATGGAATCAGCCCCAGCATTTT.